This passage covers 31 T cell receptor beta chains from one sample sequenced in a study of cytomegalovirus exposure and HLA in healthy donors. 60 Vbeta and 13 Jbeta primers were used in PCR. Repertoires were generated with immunoSEQ multiplex PCR, while TCRdb's copy carries only in-frame clones and drops some. This sample has 150,000 to 200,000 clones, with about four fifths found just once. The sequencing input was PBMCs. All receptors derive from a man younger than 35 in good health and CMV-seronegative.

This chain connects TRBV2 to TRBJ2-5; D may be TRBD2 (6 bases). The DNA end is a closer match to TRBJ2-7, so the J assignment may be wrong. This CDR3 has 12 amino acids. Per the germline V gene, CDR1 is SNHLY and CDR2 is FYNNEI. In nucleotides, the CDR3 is TGTGCCAGCAGACGGAGGGTTTACGAGCAGTACTTC. Its protein is CASRRRVYEQYF.

The rearrangement uses TRBV4-3 and TRBJ2-2; no clear D. Germline lookup yields CDR1 LGHNA and CDR2 YSLEER. The V end was cut by 3 bases, the J end by 2 bases, with 4 bases between. The CDR3 is made up of 13 amino acids. CDR3 protein: CASSHLNTGELFF. The DNA of the CDR3 is TGCGCCAGCAGCCACCTTAACACCGGGGAGCTGTTTTTT.

This sequence joins TRBV9 and TRBJ2-3; 10 bases fit TRBD2. Germline loops: CDR1 SGDLS, CDR2 YYNGEE. After removal of 5 bases from V and 5 bases from J, the junction contained 8 bases not matched to a gene. This CDR3 comprises 15 residues. The CDR3 spells CASSDASGSLDTQYF. In DNA form, the CDR3 reads TGTGCCAGCAGTGACGCTAGCGGGAGTCTAGATACGCAGTATTTT. The variable domain in full, with the rest retrieved from reference TRBV9 and TRBJ2-3, is DSGVTQTPKHLITATGQRVTLRCSPRSGDLSVYWYQQSLDQGLQFLIQYYNGEERAKGNILERFSAQQFPDLHSELNLSSLELGDSALYFCASSDASGSLDTQYFGPGTRLTVL.

CDR3 sequence reads: CAIRGGPRHNEQFF. CDR3 bases: TGTGCCATCAGAGGGGGCCCTAGGCACAATGAGCAGTTCTTC. The chain carries TRBV19 and TRBJ2-1, with 7 bases fitting TRBD1. V lost 10 bases to trimming and J lost 5 bases; unmatched junction nucleotides: 11. Germline V gives CDR1 LNHDA, CDR2 SQIVND (reference sequence). The CDR3 is 14 amino acids.

The V and J genes are TRBV6-6 and TRBJ1-4, with TRBD1 as a possible D gene (6 bases). Trimming left V 2 bases short and J 8 bases short, with 18 bases between. The CDR3 sequence is 16 residues long. CDR1 and CDR2 from the germline V gene are MNHNY and SVGAGI (reference sequence). CDR3 loop: CASSYRGGGGGEKLFF. CDR3 sequence (DNA): TGTGCCAGCAGTTACAGGGGCGGTGGGGGCGGAGAAAAACTGTTTTTT.

This clone was seen more than once but under ten times. This chain connects TRBV19 to TRBJ1-1; 7 bases are a match to TRBD1. The CDR3 has 14 amino acids. Germline lookup yields CDR1 LNHDA and CDR2 SQIVND (reference sequence). The V gene end was trimmed by 9 bases and the J gene end by 8 bases; junction bases not matched to a gene: 15. The CDR3 sequence is CASRALGRTGEAFF. DNA of the CDR3: TGTGCCAGCCGAGCCCTCGGACGGACAGGCGAAGCTTTCTTT. The variable domain in full, completed from reference TRBV19 and TRBJ1-1, reads DGGITQSPKYLFRKEGQNVTLSCEQNLNHDAMYWYRQDPGQGLRLIYYSQIVNDFQKGDIAEGYSVSREKKESFPLTVTSAQKNPTAFYLCASRALGRTGEAFFGQGTRLTVV.

The chain couples TRBV7-2 to TRBJ2-5; 7 nucleotides align to TRBD1. This CDR3 is built from 14 residues. Looked up from germline, CDR1 is SGHTA and CDR2 is FQGNSA. V dropped 7 bases and J dropped 9; count of bases not matched to a gene: 14. The CDR3 region is CASTNRGGGQAQYF. As DNA, the CDR3 is TGTGCCAGCACAAACAGGGGTGGCGGGCAGGCCCAGTACTTC.

Notes on this clone: Its ends do not fully match the called genes, so a read error is possible. The same CDR3 is also encoded by other DNA sequences in this sample. The chain carries TRBV6-5 and TRBJ1-2, with 10 nucleotides matching TRBD1. CDR3 length equals 13 residues. Germline CDR1 MNHEY, CDR2 SVGAGI. CDR3 sequence reads: CASSRGQGDGYTF. The CDR3, as DNA: TGCGCCAGCAGTCGAGGACAGGGGGATGGCTACACCTTC.

V usage is TRBV28 and J usage is TRBJ2-2; possibly TRBD2 for D (6 bases). The CDR3 contains 14 residues. Looked up from germline, CDR1 is MDHEN and CDR2 is SYDVKM. V shed 0 bases and J shed 7 bases, with 9 bases lying between them. The CDR3 nucleotides are TGTGCCAGCAGTTTATGGACTAGGGACGGGGAGCTGTTTTTT. This encodes CASSLWTRDGELFF. Filled out from reference TRBV28 and TRBJ2-2, the complete variable domain reads DVKVTQSSRYLVKRTGEKVFLECVQDMDHENMFWYRQDPGLGLRLIYFSYDVKMKEKGDIPEGYSVSREKKERFSLILESASTNQTSMYLCASSLWTRDGELFFGEGSRLTVL.

The genes are TRBV19 and TRBJ2-5, with 10 bases fitting TRBD2. CDR3 length: 16 amino acids. Germline loops: CDR1 LNHDA, CDR2 SQIVND (reference sequence). The ends lost 3 bases at V and 4 bases at J; junction bases unmatched: 8. CDR3 coding DNA: TGTGCCAGTAGTATCGGAGCGGGGGGGCGGTTAGAGACCCAGTACTTC. This encodes CASSIGAGGRLETQYF.

This clone appeared a few times. The chain uses TRBV28 and TRBJ1-2; D is possibly TRBD1 (5 bases). V lost 6 bases and J lost 2, with 13 bases in between. CDR3 size: 14 residues. Germline V gives CDR1 MDHEN, CDR2 SYDVKM. The CDR3 sequence: CASSRPGGNYGYTF. The CDR3 DNA reads TGTGCCAGCAGCCGCCCCGGGGGGAACTATGGCTACACCTTC.

This clone turned up a few times. The gene calls are TRBV4-3 and TRBJ1-4; 9 bases align to TRBD1. CDR3 length equals 16 residues. Germline V gives CDR1 LGHNA, CDR2 YSLEER. Trimming cost V 1 base and J 7 bases; bases outside gene matches: 7. The CDR3 nucleotides are TGCGCCAGCAGCCAAGTGGCCGGGACAGGGAGTGAAAAACTGTTTTTT. It is translated as CASSQVAGTGSEKLFF.

The DNA for the CDR3 is TGTGCCAGCAGTCCTAGCGGGAGCGGAGGGTACAATGAGCAGTTCTTC. Translated, it gives CASSPSGSGGYNEQFF. J is TRBJ2-1 and V is TRBV7-2; TRBD2 matches 10 bases. Looked up from germline, CDR1 is SGHTA and CDR2 is FQGNSA. CDR3 length equals 16 residues. Trimming at V came to 6 bases and at J to 4 bases, leaving 9 bases not matched to a gene.

V and J are TRBV11-2 and TRBJ1-4; 9 bases are shared with TRBD1. The CDR3 sequence is 15 residues long. V lost 3 bases and J lost 7; bases outside the gene matches: 6. Germline V gene data show CDR1 as SGHAT and CDR2 as FQNNGV. DNA of the CDR3: TGTGCCAGCAGCTTCGGGACAGGGTTTGGTGAAAAACTGTTTTTT. This translates into CASSFGTGFGEKLFF.

This chain uses TRBV19 with TRBJ2-3; 9 bases are a match to TRBD2. The CDR3 sequence is 14 residues long. V trimming: 5 bases; J trimming: 5 bases; junction bases outside the gene matches: 5. The germline gives CDR1 LNHDA, CDR2 SQIVND (reference sequence). The CDR3 sequence is CASSRAGGVDTQYF. The CDR3, as DNA: TGTGCCAGTAGTCGAGCGGGGGGAGTAGATACGCAGTATTTT.

The chain carries TRBV2 and TRBJ2-7; D gene ambiguous. Trimming removed 11 bases from V and 2 bases from J, with 10 bases in between. This CDR3 is 11 amino acids long. Germline V gives CDR1 SNHLY, CDR2 FYNNEI. The CDR3 region is CAADTTYEQYF. The CDR3, as DNA: TGTGCCGCCGACACAACCTACGAGCAGTACTTC. The variable domain in full, completed from reference TRBV2 and TRBJ2-7, reads EPEVTQTPSHQVTQMGQEVILRCVPISNHLYFYWYRQILGQKVEFLVSFYNNEISEKSEIFDDQFSVERPDGSNFTLKIRSTKLEDSAMYFCAADTTYEQYFGPGTRLTVT.

The chain links TRBV15 to TRBJ2-3, with TRBD1 as a possible D gene (5 bases). Germline loops: CDR1 LNHNV, CDR2 YYDKDF (reference sequence). V was trimmed by 1 base and J by 3 bases, leaving 14 bases between them. CDR3 length equals 16 residues. The CDR3 bases are TGTGCCACCAGCAGAGTGCAGGGCCTTAGGACAGATACGCAGTATTTT. It encodes CATSRVQGLRTDTQYF.

V is TRBV7-2 and J is TRBJ2-2, with a weak D call TRBD1 (6 bases). CDR1 and CDR2 from the germline V gene are SGHTA and FQGNSA. Trimming took off 2 bases at V and 1 base at J, with 11 bases between the two ends. This CDR3 comprises 16 residues. The chain's CDR3 is CASSLLTGKNTGELFF. As DNA, the CDR3 is TGTGCCAGCAGCTTATTAACAGGGAAGAACACCGGGGAGCTGTTTTTT.

V is TRBV6-1 and J is TRBJ2-1; D is perhaps TRBD2 (5 bases). The CDR3 sequence is 13 residues long. The V and J ends lost 6 bases and 10 bases respectively, with 16 bases between them. The germline CDR1 and CDR2 sequences are MNHNS and SASEGT. The CDR3 sequence is CASRLEAGDEQFF. For the CDR3, the DNA is TGTGCCAGCAGACTCGAGGCGGGCGACGAGCAGTTCTTC.

V usage is TRBV15 and J usage is TRBJ2-5, with D perhaps TRBD1 (6 bases). CDR3 length: 13 amino acids. Trimming cost V 5 bases and J 3 bases, with 10 bases left between them. CDR1 and CDR2 (germline): LNHNV, YYDKDF (reference sequence). The CDR3: CATSLGHEETQYF. CDR3 DNA: TGTGCCACCAGCCTGGGACACGAAGAGACCCAGTACTTC.

The chain links TRBV5-5 to TRBJ2-7, with 8 bases fitting TRBD1. V trimming: 6 bases; J trimming: 3 bases; junction bases outside the gene matches: 8. The CDR3 runs to 14 residues. Germline CDR1 is SGHKS and CDR2 is YYEKEE (reference sequence). The CDR3 protein is CASTWTGNLYEQYF. CDR3 sequence (DNA): TGTGCCAGCACCTGGACAGGGAATCTCTACGAGCAGTACTTC.

The gene calls are TRBV7-2 and TRBJ2-5; 10 nucleotides agree with TRBD2. CDR3 length: 15 residues. Germline V CDR1 and CDR2: SGHTA, FQGNSA. The J segment lost 12 bases and the V segment lost 1 base, leaving 11 bases of the junction unmatched. For the CDR3, the DNA is TGTGCCAGCAGCTTAGATAGGCTAGCGGGGGCTCATGAGTACTTC. As protein: CASSLDRLAGAHEYF.

This clone has only a few counts. The chain is built from TRBV5-4 and TRBJ2-7; 9 bases are a match to TRBD2. Germline CDR1 SGHNT, CDR2 YYREEE (reference sequence). The CDR3 extends over 17 amino acids. After removal of 4 bases from V and 5 bases from J, the junction contained 16 bases not matched to a gene. CDR3 loop: CASSPIAGAFGRNEQYF. CDR3 coding DNA: TGTGCCAGCAGCCCGATAGCGGGAGCGTTCGGAAGGAACGAGCAGTACTTC.

Only one count was recorded for this clone. The gene calls are TRBV9 and TRBJ1-5; D perhaps matches TRBD1 (6 bases). CDR1 SGDLS and CDR2 YYNGEE come from the germline V gene. V was trimmed by 4 bases and J by 3 bases, leaving 11 bases between them. CDR3 length: 14 residues. The CDR3 spells CASSPTGTNQPQHF. As DNA, the CDR3 is TGTGCCAGCAGCCCAACAGGGACCAATCAGCCCCAGCATTTT.

The rearrangement joins TRBV7-6 to TRBJ1-2; D not resolved. Between the trimmed V and J ends, which lost 1 base and 5 bases, there was a span of 8 bases. The CDR3 extends over 13 amino acids. Germline V CDR1 and CDR2: SGHVS, FNYEAQ. This chain's CDR3 is CASSLEQNYGYTF. As DNA, the CDR3 is TGTGCCAGCAGCTTAGAACAGAATTATGGCTACACCTTC.

This clone was detected once. V is TRBV5-1 and J is TRBJ1-2; 8 bases are shared with TRBD1. V trimming: 2 bases; J trimming: 4 bases; junction bases outside the gene matches: 7. CDR3 length equals 15 residues. Germline CDR1 and CDR2: SGHRS and YFSETQ. The CDR3 nucleotides are TGCGCCAGCAGCTTAGACAGGGGTCTGGGCTATGGCTACACCTTC. Residues: CASSLDRGLGYGYTF.

The chain carries TRBV4-3 and TRBJ2-5, with 10 bases aligning to TRBD2. Germline trimming cut 3 bases from V and 3 bases from J; bases unmatched to any gene: 13. Germline-derived CDR1 and CDR2 are LGHNA and YSLEER. The CDR3 sequence is 18 residues long. As DNA, the CDR3 is TGCGCCAGCAGCCAGATAGCGGGAGGAAGGTCCCGAAAAGAGACCCAGTACTTC. This gives the protein CASSQIAGGRSRKETQYF.

The genes are TRBV20-1 and TRBJ2-1; D is perhaps TRBD2 (5 bases). This CDR3 is built from 11 residues. Germline CDR1 and CDR2: DFQATT and SNEGSKA (reference sequence). V lost 3 bases and J 9 bases, leaving 9 bases between the germline ends. The CDR3, as DNA: TGCAGTGCTAGGAGGGCGGGTGAGCAGTTCTTC. Translated, it gives CSARRAGEQFF.

V is TRBV13 and J is TRBJ2-7; 11 bases map to TRBD1. This CDR3 comprises 14 residues. V gave up 3 bases and J gave up 3 bases; unmatched junction bases: 1. CDR1 and CDR2 (germline): PRHDT, FYEKMQ (reference sequence). CDR3 protein: CASSLGTGGYEQYF. In DNA, the CDR3 is TGTGCCAGCAGCTTGGGGACAGGGGGCTACGAGCAGTACTTC. The complete variable domain, with remaining parts taken from reference TRBV13 and TRBJ2-7, reads AAGVIQSPRHLIKEKRETATLKCYPIPRHDTVYWYQQGPGQDPQFLISFYEKMQSDKGSIPDRFSAQQFSDYHSELNMSSLELGDSALYFCASSLGTGGYEQYFGPGTRLTVT.

The chain recombines TRBV6-6 with TRBJ2-2; D possibly corresponds to TRBD1 (5 bases). Germline CDR1 is MNHNY and CDR2 is SVGAGI (reference sequence). V lost 6 bases and J 4 bases, leaving 9 bases between the germline ends. This CDR3 is built from 13 residues. Here the CDR3 reads CASRGHSTGELFF. The DNA for the CDR3 is TGTGCCAGCAGGGGGCATAGCACCGGGGAGCTGTTTTTT.

This chain links TRBV11-2 with TRBJ1-2, with 10 bases identical to TRBD1. J gave up 4 bases and V 6 bases, and 8 bases lay outside the gene matches. Germline V gene lookup returns CDR1 SGHAT and CDR2 FQNNGV. The CDR3 is 15 residues long. The CDR3 protein is CASSHRQGASYGYTF. DNA for the CDR3: TGTGCCAGCAGTCATAGACAGGGGGCGAGCTATGGCTACACCTTC.